The entry below describes one TCR beta chain. Its cognate antigen is unknown. The data originate from a study of brain T cells in children with intractable seizures. Study-level results: Pre-surgery blood may have been undersampled, hiding some clones. HCMV serostatus was not known, and viral specificity came from CDR3 similarity only.

The time point is: blood from clinic visit 5 months post-surgery; TSC patient then seizure free. Surgery cases with the highest brain T cell transcript signatures were chosen for sequencing. V lost 1 base to trimming and J lost 6 bases; unmatched junction nucleotides: 4. Germline V CDR1 and CDR2: MNHEY, SMNVEV (reference sequence). This CDR3 spans 14 amino acids. The assay was immunoSEQ multiplex PCR, and TCRdb's table has in-frame clones only and misses some. The sample gives about 350,000 clones, nearly 95% of which show up once; 5.5% to 6% is in the top ten. This specimen consisted of peripheral blood, obtained around 5 months after surgery. The chain links TRBV27 to TRBJ2-7; TRBD1 agrees at 9 bases. The source of this sequence is a boy less than two years old with tuberous sclerosis and intractable seizures. The CDR3 reads CASSLYGTGPEQYF. DNA of the CDR3: TGTGCCAGCAGTTTATACGGGACAGGGCCCGAGCAGTACTTC.